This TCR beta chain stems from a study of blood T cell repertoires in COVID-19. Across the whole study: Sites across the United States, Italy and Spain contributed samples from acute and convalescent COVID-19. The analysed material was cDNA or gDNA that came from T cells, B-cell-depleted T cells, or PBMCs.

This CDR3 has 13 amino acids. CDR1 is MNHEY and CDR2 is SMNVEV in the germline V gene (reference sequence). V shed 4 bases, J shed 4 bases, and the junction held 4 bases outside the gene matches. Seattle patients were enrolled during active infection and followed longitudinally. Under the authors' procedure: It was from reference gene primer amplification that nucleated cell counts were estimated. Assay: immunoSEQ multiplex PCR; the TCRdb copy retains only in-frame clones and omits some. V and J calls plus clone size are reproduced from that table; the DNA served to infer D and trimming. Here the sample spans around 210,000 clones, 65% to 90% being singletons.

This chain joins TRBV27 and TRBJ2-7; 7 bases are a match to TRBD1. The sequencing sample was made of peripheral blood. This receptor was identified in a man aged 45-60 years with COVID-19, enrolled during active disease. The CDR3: CASSSSQGYEQYF. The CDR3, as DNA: TGTGCCAGCAGTTCCTCACAGGGGTACGAGCAGTACTTC.